The 14 T cell receptor beta chains in this list originate from one sample, sequenced in a study of OX40 agonist ivuxolimab in advanced cancers. Some clones are missing from TCRdb's copy, which holds only in-frame ones; the method was immunoSEQ multiplex PCR. The data hold approximately 49,000 clones, with roughly 85% observed a single time. The sequences come from CD4+ or CD8+ T cells sorted from blood, collected in a trial of the OX40 agonist ivuxolimab. Receptors were obtained from an adult with an advanced solid tumor such as melanoma, head and neck, liver or kidney cancer.

The chain employs TRBV9 and TRBJ2-3; 7 nucleotides agree with TRBD2. This CDR3 contains 16 residues. V lost 1 base and J lost 0; bases outside the gene matches: 5. Per germline, CDR1 SGDLS and CDR2 YYNGEE. CDR3 protein: CASSVRGVPSTDTQYF. Written as DNA, the CDR3 is TGTGCCAGCAGCGTACGGGGGGTCCCTAGCACAGATACGCAGTATTTT.

The rearrangement joins TRBV6-5 to TRBJ2-7; D may be TRBD2 (6 bases). Germline lookup yields CDR1 MNHEY and CDR2 SVGAGI. The V gene lost 7 bases and the J gene lost 0 bases, with 16 bases spanning the gap. This CDR3 is 15 amino acids long. The CDR3 DNA sequence: TGTGCCAGCACCAGGAGGGGCTTTAGCTCCTACGAGCAGTACTTC. Translation gives CASTRRGFSSYEQYF.

This chain links TRBV28 with TRBJ1-1, with D possibly TRBD1 on 6 matching bases. The CDR3 covers 15 residues. The germline V gene encodes CDR1 MDHEN and CDR2 SYDVKM. The V gene lost 5 bases and the J gene lost 4 bases, with 17 bases spanning the gap. For the CDR3, the DNA is TGTGCCAGCAGTCTTTATCCGGGACAAGCCACTGAAGCTTTCTTT. It codes for CASSLYPGQATEAFF.

The gene calls are TRBV18 and TRBJ2-7, with TRBD2 matching over 7 bases. The CDR3 contains 14 residues. After removal of 6 bases from V and 6 bases from J, the junction contained 11 bases not matched to a gene. Germline V gene lookup returns CDR1 KGHSH and CDR2 LQKENI. The CDR3 DNA reads TGTGCCAGCTCGTCGCTAGCGGATCCCTCCGAGCAGTACTTC. This translates into CASSSLADPSEQYF.

Notes on this clone: The same CDR3 is also encoded by other DNA sequences in this sample. The genes are TRBV20-1 and TRBJ1-2; D is uncertain. The CDR3 length is 11 residues. Germline V lookup: CDR1 DFQATT, CDR2 SNEGSKA (reference sequence). V was pared by 0 bases and J by 5 bases, with 4 bases between. The CDR3 reads CSAREGYGYTF. In DNA, the CDR3 is TGCAGTGCTAGAGAAGGGTATGGCTACACCTTC.

CDR3 DNA: TGTGCCAGCGGGACAGGGATTTACGAGCAGTACTTC. Translated, it gives CASGTGIYEQYF. J is TRBJ2-7 and V is TRBV6-6, with 9 bases aligning to TRBD1. The germline gives CDR1 MNHNY, CDR2 SVGAGI (reference sequence). CDR3 size: 12 residues. V gave up 8 bases and J gave up 4 bases; unmatched junction bases: 3.

The gene calls are TRBV19 and TRBJ1-5, with a tentative D call TRBD1 (5 bases). The CDR3 has 15 amino acids. Germline CDR1 reads LNHDA; CDR2 reads SQIVND (reference sequence). V lost 5 bases and J lost 13, with 24 bases in between. The CDR3: CASSVPGRVRELQHF. For the CDR3, the DNA is TGTGCCAGTAGTGTGCCGGGACGGGTCCGGGAGCTTCAGCATTTT.

The CDR3 nucleotides read TGCGCCAGCAGCAGGGGGCCGGACACTGAAGCTTTCTTT. The encoded protein is CASSRGPDTEAFF. The chain couples TRBV10-1 to TRBJ1-1, with 8 bases matching TRBD1. CDR3 size: 13 residues. V lost 6 bases, J lost 3 bases, and 3 bases stayed unmatched. Germline V gives CDR1 WNHNN, CDR2 SYGVQD (reference sequence).

The J gene is TRBJ2-7, the V gene TRBV28; 10 bases map to TRBD1. With V trimmed by 5 bases and J by 4 bases, 14 bases remained unmatched. The CDR3 spans 17 residues. Germline lookup yields CDR1 MDHEN and CDR2 SYDVKM. The CDR3: CASSTSRDRGGGYEQYF. The CDR3 coding sequence is TGTGCCAGCAGTACGTCCCGGGACAGGGGTGGAGGGTACGAGCAGTACTTC.

The rearrangement joins TRBV2 to TRBJ1-2; D remains ambiguous. The CDR3 length is 16 residues. Per germline, CDR1 SNHLY and CDR2 FYNNEI. The ends were cut back, 7 bases at V and 2 bases at J, with 20 bases in the middle. The CDR3 DNA reads as TGTGCCAGCACAATGCGTACGGGGTCCGCGAACTATGGCTACACCTTC. It yields the protein CASTMRTGSANYGYTF.

This CDR3 reads CASSLGEPWDNQPQHF. Here the CDR3 DNA reads TGTGCCAGCAGCTTAGGTGAGCCCTGGGACAATCAGCCCCAGCATTTT. This sequence joins TRBV7-6 and TRBJ1-5; D unresolved. Deletions cut 1 base from V and 3 bases from J, with 13 bases between. CDR1 SGHVS and CDR2 FNYEAQ come from the germline V gene. The CDR3 consists of 16 residues.

The genes are TRBV28 and TRBJ2-7; D remains ambiguous. CDR3 length: 12 amino acids. The V gene lost 4 bases and the J gene lost 6 bases, with 10 bases spanning the gap. In germline, CDR1 is MDHEN, CDR2 SYDVKM. The DNA of the CDR3 is TGTGCCAGCAGTTCTCCAGGTAGCGAGCAGTACTTC. Amino acid sequence: CASSSPGSEQYF.

This chain connects TRBV5-1 to TRBJ2-2; 7 nucleotides match TRBD2. V lost 0 bases to trimming and J lost 2 bases; unmatched junction nucleotides: 4. The CDR3 spans 16 residues. From germline, CDR1 is SGHRS and CDR2 YFSETQ. The chain's CDR3 is CASSLAPSGNTGELFF. Here the CDR3 DNA reads TGCGCCAGCAGCTTGGCCCCTAGCGGTAACACCGGGGAGCTGTTTTTT.

This chain links TRBV7-6 with TRBJ2-7; 8 bases fit TRBD2. V shed 2 bases and J 5 bases; nucleotides not matched to a gene: 11. CDR3 length: 16 residues. CDR1 is SGHVS, CDR2 FNYEAQ, per germline. Here the CDR3 DNA reads TGTGCCAGCAGCTTAAGGGGAGCGGGAGATAAGGACGAGCAGTACTTC. Protein: CASSLRGAGDKDEQYF.